This T cell receptor beta chain was found in a study of spatial heterogeneity in lung cancer. Across the study: Counts of TCR transcripts in tumor regions tracked strongly with a T cell module score that came from matched bulk RNA-seq.

This clonotype was detected ten times or more. The antigen remains undetermined. The size of this beta chain means little, since it is a stray read in a library made for alpha chains. Specified time point: sample taken at primary tumor resection. The donor group consisted of approximately 77 patients who had untreated, early-stage non-small cell lung cancer. The sequenced material consisted of unsorted whole RNA from tumor, nontumor lung or frozen PBMC. General study results and limits: It was found that expanded intratumoral alpha and beta TCR counts tracked tumor mutation counts.

V gave up 6 bases and J gave up 4 bases; unmatched junction bases: 12. There are 15 residues in the CDR3. The germline CDR1 and CDR2 sequences are MNHEY and SVGEGT. Each TCR cDNA molecule carried a unique molecular identifier. In TCRdb, the 5' RACE reads were re-called with MiXCR into one record per CDR3 protein. The data contain 13,000 or so distinct CDR3 sequences, 5.1% of them singletons. The rearrangement joins TRBV6-2 or TRBV6-3 to TRBJ2-7; 7 bases agree with TRBD2. The specimen comprised lung tumor tissue, sampled at surgery. The receptor comes from a male donor with early-stage non-small cell lung cancer. The CDR3: CASREDSGKIYEQYF. DNA of the CDR3: TGTGCCAGCAGAGAAGACAGCGGGAAAATATACGAGCAGTACTTC.